These 22 T cell receptor beta chains share one sample of origin, sequenced in a study of regulatory T cells in long-lasting Graves disease. Researchers made TCR beta libraries by using iRepertoire HTBI primers and running Arm-PCR on CDR3 regions. TCRdb re-analysed the multiplex PCR reads in MiXCR, keeping a single row per CDR3 protein. The repertoire holds roughly 400,000 distinct CDR3 sequences, with over 15% as singletons. The time point: newly diagnosed GD, antithyroid drugs for less than 3 months. PBMC RNA served as the TCR library source. Separately, the same data were catalogued under a study of T cells in Graves' hyperthyroidism and ophthalmopathy.

Material: peripheral blood mononuclear cells (PBMCs), obtained at new diagnosis, from a patient treated with antithyroid drugs. The origin of the receptors is a woman aged 18-30 years with Graves disease.

This sequence joins TRBV10-2 and TRBJ2-2; 9 nucleotides match TRBD2. The germline gives CDR1 WSHSY, CDR2 SAAADI. The CDR3 extends over 19 amino acids. J was trimmed by 2 bases and V by 3 bases; bases with no gene match: 13. CDR3 amino acids: CASSELVARREGNTGELFF. CDR3 nucleotide sequence: TGCGCCAGCAGTGAATTAGTTGCTAGGCGGGAGGGTAACACCGGGGAGCTGTTTTTT.

The chain is built from TRBV28 and TRBJ1-2, with D uncertain. Germline CDR1 and CDR2: MDHEN and SYDVKM. CDR3 length equals 13 residues. V shed 6 bases and J shed 4 bases, with 12 bases lying between them. The CDR3 region is CASRGGIFYGYTF. As DNA, the CDR3 is TGTGCCAGCAGAGGCGGGATTTTCTATGGCTACACCTTC.

This clonotype was seen at least ten times. The chain employs TRBV24-1 and TRBJ2-3; D call uncertain. Trimming removed 7 bases from V and 0 bases from J, with 10 bases in between. The CDR3 is 14 amino acids. In germline, CDR1 is KGHDR, CDR2 SFDVKD. The DNA for the CDR3 is TGTGCCACCAGCCCCACCCGAAGCACAGATACGCAGTATTTT. Translated, it gives CATSPTRSTDTQYF.

Notes on this clonotype: The likely explanation is a read error, given a far larger clone one base away. The V call is TRBV11-2, the J call TRBJ2-1; 7 bases are shared with TRBD2. Losses at the gene ends were 5 bases for V and 6 bases for J; bases not matched to a gene: 16. CDR3 length: 17 residues. Looked up from germline, CDR1 is SGHAT and CDR2 is FQNNGV. The CDR3 is CASSESPSAAGVNEQFF. In DNA, the CDR3 is TGTGCCAGCAGCGAAAGCCCTTCCGCGGCGGGAGTCAATGAGCAGTTCTTC.

This clonotype was counted a few times. The genes are TRBV9 and TRBJ2-1; D gene unclear. CDR3 size: 13 residues. Between the trimmed V and J ends, which lost 4 bases and 5 bases, there was a span of 10 bases. Germline CDR1 SGDLS, CDR2 YYNGEE. The CDR3 coding sequence is TGTGCCAGCAGCTCGCGACCAGACAATGAGCAGTTCTTC. Amino acid sequence: CASSSRPDNEQFF.

This clonotype has a count of ten or more. The genes are TRBV19 and TRBJ2-2, with D possibly being TRBD1 or TRBD2 (6 bases each). The CDR3 is 13 amino acids. Trimming removed 4 bases at V and 7 bases at J, with 10 bases between. In germline, CDR1 is LNHDA, CDR2 SQIVND (reference sequence). CDR3 nucleotides: TGTGCCAGTAGTACGGAGGGGGACGGGGAGCTGTTTTTT. Its translation is CASSTEGDGELFF.

This clonotype was picked up a small number of times. V gene TRBV5-4 combines with J gene TRBJ2-2, with D perhaps matching TRBD1 (5 bases). V dropped 2 bases and J dropped 4 bases, with 9 bases sitting between them. Germline CDR1 and CDR2: SGHNT and YYREEE (reference sequence). The CDR3 runs 14 residues. This CDR3 is CASSLRGFTGELFF. CDR3 nucleotides: TGTGCCAGCAGCTTAAGGGGTTTCACCGGGGAGCTGTTTTTT.

In this sample, this clonotype turned up a few times. One end of the junction fails to match germline, which may point to a read error. The chain uses TRBV28 and TRBJ1-1, with TRBD1 matching 9 bases. Germline V gene data show CDR1 as MDHEN and CDR2 as SYDVKM. This CDR3 has 14 amino acids. The CDR3 nucleotides read TGTGCCAGCAGGGGGACAGGGAGATCTATTTCCGTTATCTTT. Protein sequence: CASRGTGRSISVIF.

Many counts were recorded for this clonotype. The rearrangement uses TRBV7-3 and TRBJ2-1, with 12 positions matching TRBD2. The CDR3 is 15 amino acids. The trim removed 5 bases at V and 4 bases at J, leaving 3 bases unmatched. The germline V gene has CDR1 SGHTA and CDR2 FQGTGA. For the CDR3, the DNA is TGTGCCAGCAGCCAAACTAGCGGGGGGTACAATGAGCAGTTCTTC. Translating gives CASSQTSGGYNEQFF. The complete variable domain, with remaining parts taken from reference TRBV7-3 and TRBJ2-1, reads GAGVSQTPSNKVTEKGKYVELRCDPISGHTALYWYRQSLGQGPEFLIYFQGTGAADDSGLPNDRFFAVRPEGSVSTLKIQRTERGDSAVYLCASSQTSGGYNEQFFGPGTRLTVL.

This clonotype was seen many times. The chain is built from TRBV12-3 or TRBV12-4 and TRBJ1-5; D ambiguous. The CDR3 runs to 14 residues. V was trimmed by 4 bases and J by 4 bases, leaving 11 bases between them. CDR3 sequence: CASSSRPENQPQHF. CDR3 sequence (DNA): TGTGCCAGCAGTTCCCGCCCGGAGAATCAGCCCCAGCATTTT.

This clonotype was seen many times. J is TRBJ1-1 and V is TRBV12-3 or TRBV12-4; 7 positions match TRBD1. After removal of 1 base from V and 3 bases from J, the junction contained 11 bases not matched to a gene. This CDR3 contains 17 residues. The CDR3 region has the DNA TGTGCCAGCAGTTTAGGGGGACAGCGGTCTGGGGACACTGAAGCTTTCTTT. Translation: CASSLGGQRSGDTEAFF.

The rearrangement joins TRBV3-1 to TRBJ1-1; TRBD1 agrees at 7 bases. The ends lost 5 bases at V and 5 bases at J; junction bases unmatched: 8. The germline V gene encodes CDR1 LGHDT and CDR2 YNNKEL (reference sequence). The CDR3 sequence is 14 residues long. The CDR3 sequence: CASSTGQTKTEAFF. CDR3 bases: TGTGCCAGCAGCACGGGACAGACGAAGACTGAAGCTTTCTTT.

This clonotype has at least ten counts. The CDR3 coding sequence is TGTGCCAGCAACCGGCACTACGAGCAGTACTTC. It encodes CASNRHYEQYF. The chain recombines TRBV2 with TRBJ2-7; the D is unclear. V was shortened by 7 bases and J by 3 bases, with 7 bases between the two germline ends. CDR3 length: 11 residues. Germline CDR1 SNHLY, CDR2 FYNNEI.

This clonotype was observed at least ten times. This chain joins TRBV5-5 and TRBJ2-7; 13 bases fit TRBD2. CDR1 and CDR2 from the germline V gene are SGHKS and YYEKEE (reference sequence). V gave up 3 bases and J gave up 3 bases; unmatched junction bases: 3. The CDR3 runs 15 residues. The CDR3 protein is CASSYGTSGNYEQYF. The CDR3 DNA follows: TGTGCCAGCAGCTACGGGACTAGCGGGAACTACGAGCAGTACTTC.

In its sample, this clonotype was seen many times. V is TRBV7-9 and J is TRBJ1-2; maybe TRBD1 (5 bases). Deletions cut 1 base from V and 6 bases from J, with 9 bases between. The CDR3 is 13 residues long. Germline loops: CDR1 SEHNR, CDR2 FQNEAQ (reference sequence). Here the CDR3 reads CASSLEGPNGYTF. CDR3 bases: TGTGCCAGCAGCTTAGAGGGACCTAATGGCTACACCTTC.

This clonotype came up many times. The chain links TRBV7-8 to TRBJ1-5, with D unresolved. Germline loops: CDR1 SGHVS, CDR2 FQNEAQ. CDR3 length: 14 amino acids. The V gene lost 5 bases and the J gene lost 3 bases, with 11 bases spanning the gap. The CDR3 sequence is CASSPDGNNQPQHF. Written as DNA, the CDR3 is TGTGCCAGCAGCCCGGACGGAAACAATCAGCCCCAGCATTTT.

This clonotype has a count of ten or more. The J gene is TRBJ2-3, the V gene TRBV5-6; the D call may be TRBD1 or TRBD2 (6 bases each). From germline, CDR1 is SGHDT and CDR2 YYEEEE. The CDR3 sequence is 16 residues long. V was cut by 0 bases and J by 4 bases, with 15 bases left in between. CDR3 amino acids: CASSLERLGGSDTQYF. Here the CDR3 DNA reads TGTGCCAGCAGCTTGGAGAGACTAGGGGGGTCAGATACGCAGTATTTT. The complete variable domain, with remaining parts taken from reference TRBV5-6 and TRBJ2-3, reads DAGVTQSPTHLIKTRGQQVTLRCSPKSGHDTVSWYQQALGQGPQFIFQYYEEEERQRGNFPDRFSGHQFPNYSSELNVNALLLGDSALYLCASSLERLGGSDTQYFGPGTRLTVL.

J is TRBJ2-1 and V is TRBV5-5; 12 positions match TRBD2. V gave up 0 bases and J gave up 6 bases; unmatched junction bases: 7. The V gene's germline CDR1 is SGHKS and CDR2 YYEKEE (reference sequence). This CDR3 spans 17 amino acids. CDR3 amino acids: CASSLVSTSGRFNEQFF. DNA of the CDR3: TGTGCCAGCAGCTTGGTGTCTACTAGCGGGAGGTTCAATGAGCAGTTCTTC.

The rearrangement joins TRBV7-3 to TRBJ1-6; 8 nucleotides line up with TRBD1. The CDR3 length is 16 residues. With 5 bases clipped from V and 4 bases from J, the junction kept 7 bases outside the gene matches. Germline assignment: CDR1 SGHTA and CDR2 FQGTGA. CDR3 sequence (DNA): TGTGCCAGCAGCAGGACAGGGCCAGTTTATAATTCACCCCTCCACTTT. Translated, it gives CASSRTGPVYNSPLHF.

The genes are TRBV7-2 and TRBJ2-1, with 11 nucleotides matching TRBD1. Germline V gene data show CDR1 as SGHTA and CDR2 as FQGNSA. This CDR3 contains 14 residues. The V segment lost 6 bases and the J segment 10 bases; nucleotides outside the gene matches: 8. The DNA of the CDR3 is TGTGCCAGCAGTCTGGACAGGGGGCATGGGGAGCAGTTCTTC. Its protein is CASSLDRGHGEQFF.

This clonotype showed up just a few times. The chain recombines TRBV4-1 with TRBJ2-7; 9 bases align to TRBD1. Per the germline V gene, CDR1 is MGHRA and CDR2 is YSYEKL. V shed 3 bases, J shed 3 bases, and the junction held 3 bases outside the gene matches. The CDR3 is made up of 14 amino acids. CDR3 sequence (DNA): TGCGCCAGCAGCCAGGACAGGGGTCTCTACGAGCAGTACTTC. Its translation is CASSQDRGLYEQYF.

With respect to this clonotype: A much larger clone sits a single nucleotide away, making a read error possible. This chain uses TRBV28 with TRBJ1-4, with D unclear. Germline CDR1 and CDR2: MDHEN and SYDVKM. The CDR3 has 14 residues. The CDR3 DNA is TGTGCCAGCAGTTTAGCCAGTGATAATGAAGAACTGTTTTTT. The encoded protein is CASSLASDNEELFF.